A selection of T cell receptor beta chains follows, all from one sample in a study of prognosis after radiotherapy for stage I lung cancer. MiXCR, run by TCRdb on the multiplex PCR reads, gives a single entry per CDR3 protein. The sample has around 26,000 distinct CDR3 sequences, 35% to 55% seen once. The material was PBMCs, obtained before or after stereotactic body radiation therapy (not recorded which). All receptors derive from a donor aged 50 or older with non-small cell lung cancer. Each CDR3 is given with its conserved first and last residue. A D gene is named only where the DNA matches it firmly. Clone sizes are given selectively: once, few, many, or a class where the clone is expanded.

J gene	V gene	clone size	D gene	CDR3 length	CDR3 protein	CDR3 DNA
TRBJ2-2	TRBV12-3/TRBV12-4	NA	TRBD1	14	CASMPTGGTGELFF	TGTGCCAGCATGCCTACAGGGGGAACCGGGGAGCTGTTTTTT
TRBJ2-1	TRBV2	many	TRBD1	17	CASKGPADRAFYNEQFF	TGTGCCAGCAAAGGGCCCGCAGACAGGGCTTTCTACAATGAGCAGTTCTTC
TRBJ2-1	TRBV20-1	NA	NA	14	CSANLGGPWHERFF	TGCAGTGCAAACCTGGGAGGCCCCTGGCATGAGCGGTTCTTC
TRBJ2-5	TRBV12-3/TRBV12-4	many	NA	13	CASAGQGLETQYF	TGTGCCAGCGCCGGGCAGGGTCTGGAGACCCAGTACTTC
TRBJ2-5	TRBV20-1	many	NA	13	CSAVGTLQETQYF	TGCAGTGCGGTCGGGACCCTACAAGAGACCCAGTACTTC
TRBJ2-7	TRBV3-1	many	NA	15	CASSQDVAAPYEQYF	TGTGCCAGCAGCCAAGATGTCGCGGCCCCCTACGAGCAGTACTTC
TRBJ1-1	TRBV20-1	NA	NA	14	CSATWRGSNTEAFF	TGCAGTGCTACCTGGCGGGGGTCTAACACTGAAGCTTTCTTT
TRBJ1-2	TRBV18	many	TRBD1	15	CASSLGQASYYGYTF	TGTGCCAGCTCACTAGGACAGGCCTCGTACTATGGCTACACCTTC
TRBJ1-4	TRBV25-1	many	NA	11	CASSDREKLFF	TGTGCCAGCAGTGACCGCGAAAAACTGTTTTTT
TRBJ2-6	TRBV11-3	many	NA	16	CASSPSPSSGANVLTF	TGTGCCAGCAGCCCTTCCCCGAGCTCTGGGGCCAACGTCCTGACTTTC
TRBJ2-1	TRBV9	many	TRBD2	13	CASSTPSGVEQFF	TGTGCCAGCAGCACACCTAGCGGGGTGGAGCAGTTCTTC
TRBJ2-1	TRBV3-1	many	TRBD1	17	CASRGGQGTSSYNEQFF	TGTGCCAGCAGGGGCGGACAGGGAACAAGCTCCTACAATGAGCAGTTCTTC
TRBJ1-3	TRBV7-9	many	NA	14	CASSPGTSGNTIYF	TGTGCCAGCAGCCCGGGGACTTCCGGAAACACCATATATTTT
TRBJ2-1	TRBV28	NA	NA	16	CASSDREGTDYNEQFF	TGTGCCAGCAGCGATAGGGAGGGGACAGATTACAATGAGCAGTTCTTC
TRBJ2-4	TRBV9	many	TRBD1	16	CASSVATGTGENIQYF	TGTGCCAGCAGCGTAGCTACCGGGACAGGGGAAAACATTCAGTACTTC
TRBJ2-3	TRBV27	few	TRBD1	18	CASSYYLRDSGRTDTQYF	TGTGCCAGCAGTTACTATCTCCGGGACAGTGGGCGCACAGATACGCAGTATTTT
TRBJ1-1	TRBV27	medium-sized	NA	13	CASSLGRNTEAFF	TGTGCCAGCAGTCTAGGCAGGAACACTGAAGCTTTCTTT
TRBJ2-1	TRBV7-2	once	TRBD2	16	CASSLTLAGQGNEQFF	TGTGCCAGCAGCCTAACCTTAGCGGGACAAGGGAATGAGCAGTTCTTC
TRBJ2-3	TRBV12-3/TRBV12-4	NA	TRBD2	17	CASSLPPGLDSTDTQYF	TGTGCCAGCAGTTTACCCCCGGGACTAGATTCCACAGATACGCAGTATTTT
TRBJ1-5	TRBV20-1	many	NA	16	CSAREGGRRGDQPQHF	TGCAGTGCTAGAGAGGGGGGCCGCAGGGGAGACCAGCCCCAGCATTTT
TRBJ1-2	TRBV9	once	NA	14	CASSSRTDPWVYTF	TGTGCCAGCAGCTCCCGGACAGATCCCTGGGTCTACACCTTC
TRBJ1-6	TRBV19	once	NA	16	CASSRTDLSYNSPLHF	TGTGCCAGTAGCCGGACCGACCTCTCCTATAATTCACCCCTCCACTTT
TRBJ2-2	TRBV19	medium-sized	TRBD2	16	CASNVGTSGSAGELFF	TGTGCCAGCAACGTAGGGACTAGCGGGAGTGCCGGGGAGCTGTTTTTT
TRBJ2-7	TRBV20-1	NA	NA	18	CSARDGASRSWISYEQHF	TGCAGTGCTAGAGATGGGGCTAGCAGATCTTGGATTAGTTACGAGCAGCACTTC
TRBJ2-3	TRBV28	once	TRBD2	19	CGSSFRVLAGFRSTYTQYF	TGTGGCAGCAGTTTCAGGGTTCTAGCGGGATTCCGCAGCACATATACGCAGTATTTT
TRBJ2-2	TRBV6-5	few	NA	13	CASSCPARGELFF	TGTGCCAGCAGTTGTCCCGCACGCGGGGAGCTTTTTTTT
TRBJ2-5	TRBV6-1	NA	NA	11	CANSREETQYF	TGTGCCAACAGCCGGGAAGAGACCCAGTACTTC
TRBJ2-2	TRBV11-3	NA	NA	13	CASSLSMTGELFF	TGTGCCAGCAGCTTATCCATGACCGGGGAGCTGTTTTTT
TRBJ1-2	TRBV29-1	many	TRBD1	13	CSVSRAGGYGYTF	TGCAGCGTTTCCAGGGCAGGGGGTTACGGCTACACCTTC
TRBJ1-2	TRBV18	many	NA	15	CASSPGGLFNYGYTF	TGTGCCAGCTCACCGGGTGGGCTATTTAACTATGGCTACACCTTC
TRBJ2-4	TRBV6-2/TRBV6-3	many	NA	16	CASSYSWQLAKNIQYF	TGTGCCAGCAGTTACTCTTGGCAACTAGCCAAAAACATTCAGTACTTC
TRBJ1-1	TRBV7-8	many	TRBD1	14	CASSLDRGNTEAFF	TGTGCCAGCAGCTTAGACAGGGGAAACACTGAAGCTTTCTTT
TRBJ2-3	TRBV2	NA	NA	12	CATGDSTDTQYF	TGTGCCACGGGGGACAGCACAGATACGCAGTATTTT
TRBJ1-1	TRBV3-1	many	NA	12	CASSQVQVATFF	TGTGCCAGCAGCCAAGTACAGGTTGCGACTTTCTTT
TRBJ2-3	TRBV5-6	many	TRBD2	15	CASSLGSSGPDTQYF	TGTGCCAGCAGCTTGGGGTCTAGCGGACCAGATACGCAGTATTTT
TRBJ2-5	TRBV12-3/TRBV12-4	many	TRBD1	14	CASSPGQGRETQYF	TGTGCCAGCAGTCCGGGACAGGGGAGGGAGACCCAGTACTTC
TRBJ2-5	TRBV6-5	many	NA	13	CASSLSGQETQYF	TGTGCCAGCAGTTTGAGCGGGCAAGAGACCCAGTACTTC
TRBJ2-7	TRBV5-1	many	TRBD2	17	CASSLRLAGATSREQYF	TGCGCCAGCAGCTTGAGGCTAGCGGGAGCCACCTCACGCGAGCAGTACTTC
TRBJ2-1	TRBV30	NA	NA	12	CACWGRSNEQFF	TGTGCCTGTTGGGGGAGAAGCAATGAGCAGTTCTTC
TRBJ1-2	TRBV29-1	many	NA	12	CSASQDNYGYTF	TGCAGCGCCTCACAGGATAACTATGGCTACACCTTC
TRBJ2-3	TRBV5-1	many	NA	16	CASSLSDQPSTDTQYF	TGCGCCAGCAGCTTGAGTGATCAACCTAGCACAGATACGCAGTATTTT
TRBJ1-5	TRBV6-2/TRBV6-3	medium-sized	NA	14	CASTRGRDQGPQHF	TGTGCCAGCACCCGGGGGAGGGATCAAGGGCCCCAGCATTTT
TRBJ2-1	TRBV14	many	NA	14	CASSQEGAGNEQFF	TGTGCCAGCAGCCAAGAGGGGGCGGGCAATGAGCAGTTCTTC
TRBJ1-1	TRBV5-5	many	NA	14	CASGGAGLNTEAFF	TGTGCCAGCGGGGGGGCAGGGCTGAACACTGAAGCTTTCTTT
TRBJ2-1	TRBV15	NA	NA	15	CATSTSLFSYNEQFF	TGTGCGACCAGCACCTCACTATTTTCCTACAATGAGCAGTTCTTC
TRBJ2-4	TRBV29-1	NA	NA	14	CIVGQPGSQNIQYF	TGCATCGTTGGACAGCCCGGGAGCCAAAACATTCAGTACTTC
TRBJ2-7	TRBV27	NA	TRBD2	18	CASIPPSHTGGVTYEQYF	TGTGCCAGCATTCCCCCATCCCATACGGGGGGAGTTACCTACGAGCAGTACTTC
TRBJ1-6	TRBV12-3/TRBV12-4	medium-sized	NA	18	CASSLGRVGGSGPSPLHF	TGTGCCAGCAGTTTAGGTCGGGTCGGGGGATCCGGGCCTTCACCCCTCCACTTT
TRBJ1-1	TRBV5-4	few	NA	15	CASSLNRGSQIEAFF	TGTGCCAGCAGCTTGAATCGGGGTTCCCAGATTGAAGCTTTCTTT
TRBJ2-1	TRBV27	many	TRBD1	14	CASSPDRGRNEQFF	TGTGCCAGCAGCCCGGACAGGGGGCGAAATGAGCAGTTCTTC
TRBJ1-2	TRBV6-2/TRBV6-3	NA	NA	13	CASSQGGHLGYTF	TGTGCCAGCAGTCAAGGGGGGCATCTAGGCTACACCTTC
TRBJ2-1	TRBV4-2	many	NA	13	CASSQGTLNEQFF	TGTGCCAGCAGCCAGGGGACTCTCAATGAGCAGTTCTTC
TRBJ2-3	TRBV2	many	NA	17	CASSESGGSWGTDTQYF	TGTGCCAGCAGTGAATCGGGCGGGTCCTGGGGGACAGATACGCAGTATTTT
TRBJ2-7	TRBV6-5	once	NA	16	CASIYSGGGSSYEHYF	TGTGCCAGCATCTACTCAGGAGGGGGCAGCTCGTACGAGCATTACTTC
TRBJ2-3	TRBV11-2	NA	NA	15	CASISRTGSTDTQYF	TGTGCCAGCATCTCTCGGACGGGTAGCACAGATACGCAGTATTTT
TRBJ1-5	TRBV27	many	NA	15	CASSPGGLSNQPQHF	TGTGCCAGCAGTCCCGGGGGTTTGAGCAATCAGCCCCAGCATTTT
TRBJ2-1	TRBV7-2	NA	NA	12	CASSLSGGEQFF	TGTGCCAGCAGCTTAAGTGGTGGTGAGCAGTTCTTC
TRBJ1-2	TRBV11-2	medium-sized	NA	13	CASSPFRDYGYTF	TGTGCCAGCAGCCCATTCCGGGACTATGGCTACACCTTC